This T cell receptor (beta chain) was documented in a study of CD8+CD57+ T cells in acquired aplastic anemia. Background on the study: Sorted CD4+ and CD8+ cells yielded DNA averaging about 3.2 ug. The study obtained 9 million to 11 million reads on average for CD4+ cells from healthy donors. Findings and limits, study-wide: There were 25 to 35 CD8+ CDR3 sequences that occurred in both patients and controls. Levels of CD8+ Simpson's diversity were not significantly distinct in patients versus controls.

For CDR3 and TCR beta VDJ profiling, genomic DNA was the template used. Each CDR3 protein is one row after TCRdb ran MiXCR on the reads. Of 65,000 to 85,000 distinct CDR3 sequences in the sample, approximately 51% are singletons; the top ten hold roughly 8.7%. Germline V gene sequence: CDR1 MRHNA, CDR2 SNTAGT. CDR3 length: 15 amino acids. A note on this clonotype: What it binds is unknown. At one end, the junction sequence differs from germline, possibly due to a read error.

The chain has TRBV6-4 and TRBJ2-7; TRBD1 matches at 9 bases. The TCR sequence derives from a human donor in good health, serving as a control. Specimen: sorted CD4+, CD8+, or CD8+CD57+ T cells (not recorded which) from PBMCs. In DNA form, the CDR3 reads TGTGCCAGCAGTGCGTACCCGGGACAGGGATCCGAGCAGTGCTTC. Protein: CASSAYPGQGSEQCF.